The rows below give T cell receptor beta chains drawn from one sample of a study of cytomegalovirus exposure and HLA in healthy donors. Sequencing used immunoSEQ multiplex PCR; TCRdb keeps in-frame clones, though not all of them. The table has roughly 200,000 clones, roughly nine tenths seen once. The sample comprised PBMCs. These TCRs come from a man aged 25-45 years in good health and CMV-seropositive. Each CDR3 is given with its conserved first and last residue. Fields, in order: clone size, J gene, V gene, D gene, CDR3 protein, CDR3 DNA. The D gene is left open where the match is weak. Clone size appears in some rows only: once, few, many, or a class for an expanded clone.

clone_size: NA; j_call: TRBJ2-1; v_call: TRBV19; d_call: NA; cdr3_aa: CASRGGYNEQFF; cdr3_nt: TGTGCCAGTAGGGGGGGCTACAATGAGCAGTTCTTC
clone_size: NA; j_call: TRBJ1-4; v_call: TRBV19; d_call: NA; cdr3_aa: CASRIGFGATNEKLFF; cdr3_nt: TGTGCCAGTAGAATTGGCTTTGGGGCAACTAATGAAAAACTGTTTTTT
clone_size: NA; j_call: TRBJ2-3; v_call: TRBV9; d_call: TRBD2; cdr3_aa: CASSLGLAYTDTQYF; cdr3_nt: TGTGCCAGCAGTCTGGGACTAGCATACACAGATACGCAGTATTTT
clone_size: NA; j_call: TRBJ2-7; v_call: TRBV5-4; d_call: NA; cdr3_aa: CASSVGRTGLNYEQYF; cdr3_nt: TGTGCCAGCAGCGTGGGGCGGACTGGACTCAACTACGAGCAGTACTTC
clone_size: NA; j_call: TRBJ1-4; v_call: TRBV7-9; d_call: NA; cdr3_aa: CASSLGGTNEKLFF; cdr3_nt: TGTGCCAGCAGCTTAGGGGGCACTAATGAAAAACTGTTTTTT
clone_size: NA; j_call: TRBJ2-2; v_call: TRBV19; d_call: NA; cdr3_aa: CASLGGELFF; cdr3_nt: TGTGCCAGTCTTGGCGGGGAGCTGTTTTTT
clone_size: NA; j_call: TRBJ1-1; v_call: TRBV5-1; d_call: NA; cdr3_aa: CASSPKDSEAFF; cdr3_nt: TGCGCCAGCAGCCCGAAGGATTCTGAAGCTTTCTTT
clone_size: NA; j_call: TRBJ2-3; v_call: TRBV14; d_call: NA; cdr3_aa: CASSQSYTQYF; cdr3_nt: TGTGCCAGCAGCCAATCCTATACGCAGTATTTT
clone_size: NA; j_call: TRBJ2-3; v_call: TRBV4-3; d_call: NA; cdr3_aa: CASSQDPGLNTQYF; cdr3_nt: TGCGCCAGCAGCCAAGACCCCGGGCTTAATACGCAGTATTTT
clone_size: NA; j_call: TRBJ1-5; v_call: TRBV27; d_call: TRBD1; cdr3_aa: CASSPPPGQGQPQHF; cdr3_nt: TGTGCCAGCAGTCCCCCTCCGGGACAGGGCCAGCCCCAGCATTTT
clone_size: NA; j_call: TRBJ2-5; v_call: TRBV7-2; d_call: NA; cdr3_aa: CASSPSETQYF; cdr3_nt: TGTGCCAGCAGCCCTTCGGAGACCCAGTACTTC
clone_size: NA; j_call: TRBJ2-3; v_call: TRBV4-1; d_call: TRBD2; cdr3_aa: CASSQRWGGSTDTQYF; cdr3_nt: TGCGCCAGCAGCCAACGATGGGGAGGGAGCACAGATACGCAGTATTTT
clone_size: NA; j_call: TRBJ1-5; v_call: TRBV7-8; d_call: TRBD1; cdr3_aa: CASSLEGDRAHQPQHF; cdr3_nt: TGTGCCAGCAGCTTAGAAGGTGACAGGGCCCATCAGCCCCAGCATTTT
clone_size: NA; j_call: TRBJ2-1; v_call: TRBV5-1; d_call: TRBD2; cdr3_aa: CASSLVSGSAYEQFF; cdr3_nt: TGCGCCAGCAGCTTGGTTAGCGGGAGCGCTTATGAGCAGTTCTTC
clone_size: NA; j_call: TRBJ2-7; v_call: TRBV27; d_call: TRBD2; cdr3_aa: CASSSRTSGRSYEQYF; cdr3_nt: TGTGCCAGCAGTTCCCGGACTAGCGGGAGGTCGTACGAGCAGTACTTC
clone_size: NA; j_call: TRBJ1-4; v_call: TRBV12-5; d_call: TRBD1; cdr3_aa: CASGAGTGLIEKLFF; cdr3_nt: TGTGCTAGTGGTGCCGGGACAGGGCTAATTGAAAAACTGTTTTTT
clone_size: NA; j_call: TRBJ2-1; v_call: TRBV7-7; d_call: NA; cdr3_aa: CASSVRTKHFHDEQFF; cdr3_nt: TGTGCCAGCAGCGTTAGGACGAAGCATTTTCACGATGAGCAGTTCTTC
clone_size: NA; j_call: TRBJ2-7; v_call: TRBV7-9; d_call: NA; cdr3_aa: CASSSRQGGSYEQYF; cdr3_nt: TGTGCCAGCAGTTCTCGACAGGGAGGGAGCTACGAGCAGTACTTC
clone_size: NA; j_call: TRBJ1-2; v_call: TRBV6-5; d_call: TRBD1; cdr3_aa: CASGYGTGTYGYTF; cdr3_nt: TGTGCCAGCGGGTATGGGACAGGGACCTATGGCTACACCTTC
clone_size: few; j_call: TRBJ1-1; v_call: TRBV5-6; d_call: TRBD1; cdr3_aa: CASSLKQGEWYTEAFF; cdr3_nt: TGTGCCAGCAGCTTGAAGCAGGGGGAGTGGTACACTGAAGCTTTCTTT
clone_size: NA; j_call: TRBJ2-5; v_call: TRBV7-6; d_call: NA; cdr3_aa: CASSLSTGRYQETQYF; cdr3_nt: TGTGCCAGCAGCTTATCTACGGGGAGGTACCAAGAGACCCAGTACTTC
clone_size: NA; j_call: TRBJ1-1; v_call: TRBV9; d_call: NA; cdr3_aa: CASSTSRTEAFF; cdr3_nt: TGTGCCAGCAGCACGAGTCGGACTGAAGCTTTCTTT
clone_size: once; j_call: TRBJ1-5; v_call: TRBV2; d_call: NA; cdr3_aa: CASRSRIGSNQPQHF; cdr3_nt: TGTGCCAGCAGAAGTCGGATCGGTAGCAATCAGCCCCAGCATTTT
clone_size: NA; j_call: TRBJ2-3; v_call: TRBV18; d_call: NA; cdr3_aa: CASSQLGDGVDTQYF; cdr3_nt: TGTGCCAGCTCACAACTCGGGGACGGGGTAGATACGCAGTATTTT
clone_size: NA; j_call: TRBJ2-7; v_call: TRBV28; d_call: TRBD2; cdr3_aa: CASSFRHPKSGKSYEQYF; cdr3_nt: TGTGCCAGCAGTTTTCGTCACCCCAAAAGCGGGAAGTCCTACGAGCAGTACTTC
clone_size: NA; j_call: TRBJ1-4; v_call: TRBV13; d_call: NA; cdr3_aa: CASSSPRMLNEKLFF; cdr3_nt: TGTGCCAGCAGCTCCCCCAGGATGCTTAATGAAAAACTGTTTTTT
clone_size: NA; j_call: TRBJ2-3; v_call: TRBV2; d_call: NA; cdr3_aa: CASPEGPRGVQYF; cdr3_nt: TGTGCCAGCCCCGAAGGACCACGGGGAGTGCAGTATTTT
clone_size: NA; j_call: TRBJ1-6; v_call: TRBV7-9; d_call: NA; cdr3_aa: CASSLTYSPLHF; cdr3_nt: TGTGCCAGCAGCCTTACCTATTCACCCCTCCACTTT
clone_size: NA; j_call: TRBJ2-7; v_call: TRBV18; d_call: NA; cdr3_aa: CASSLGHSYEQYF; cdr3_nt: TGTGCCAGCTCACTTGGGCACTCCTACGAGCAGTACTTC
clone_size: once; j_call: TRBJ1-1; v_call: TRBV4-3; d_call: NA; cdr3_aa: CASSSQKRRAGGNTEAFF; cdr3_nt: TGCGCCAGCAGCAGCCAAAAGAGGAGGGCAGGCGGGAACACTGAAGCTTTCTTT
clone_size: NA; j_call: TRBJ1-4; v_call: TRBV7-6; d_call: TRBD1; cdr3_aa: CASRSGTGLEKLFF; cdr3_nt: TGTGCCAGCAGGTCCGGGACAGGGCTCGAAAAACTGTTTTTT
clone_size: NA; j_call: TRBJ2-1; v_call: TRBV7-9; d_call: NA; cdr3_aa: CASSLVGGGNEQFF; cdr3_nt: TGTGCCAGCAGCTTAGTCGGCGGTGGGAATGAGCAGTTCTTC
clone_size: NA; j_call: TRBJ2-6; v_call: TRBV7-3; d_call: TRBD1; cdr3_aa: CASSLEGASGANVLTF; cdr3_nt: TGTGCCAGCAGCCTAGAGGGGGCTTCCGGGGCCAACGTCCTGACTTTC
clone_size: NA; j_call: TRBJ2-2; v_call: TRBV13; d_call: TRBD2; cdr3_aa: CATPRGGLNTGELFF; cdr3_nt: TGTGCCACCCCGCGGGGGGGCCTCAACACCGGGGAGCTGTTTTTT
clone_size: once; j_call: TRBJ2-7; v_call: TRBV15; d_call: TRBD1; cdr3_aa: CATSTGGAQRGQYF; cdr3_nt: TGTGCCACCAGTACAGGGGGCGCGCAGCGAGGGCAGTACTTC
clone_size: NA; j_call: TRBJ2-7; v_call: TRBV28; d_call: NA; cdr3_aa: CASSPLDSYEQYF; cdr3_nt: TGTGCCAGCAGTCCCCTGGACAGCTACGAGCAGTACTTC
clone_size: NA; j_call: TRBJ2-7; v_call: TRBV27; d_call: NA; cdr3_aa: CASSFWRDSYEQYF; cdr3_nt: TGTGCCAGCAGTTTCTGGCGGGACTCCTACGAGCAGTACTTC
clone_size: once; j_call: TRBJ1-5; v_call: TRBV27; d_call: NA; cdr3_aa: CATAGGGNQPQHF; cdr3_nt: TGTGCCACCGCGGGAGGGGGCAATCAGCCCCAGCATTTT
clone_size: NA; j_call: TRBJ2-1; v_call: TRBV28; d_call: NA; cdr3_aa: CASSFRDKQFF; cdr3_nt: TGTGCCAGCAGTTTCCGGGATAAGCAGTTCTTC
clone_size: NA; j_call: TRBJ2-3; v_call: TRBV28; d_call: NA; cdr3_aa: CASSFPLGGGTDTQYF; cdr3_nt: TGTGCCAGCAGTTTCCCCCTTGGAGGAGGCACAGATACGCAGTATTTT
clone_size: NA; j_call: TRBJ2-2; v_call: TRBV5-1; d_call: TRBD1; cdr3_aa: CASSLRGIPGQYTGELFF; cdr3_nt: TGCGCCAGCAGCTTGCGGGGAATCCCGGGACAGTACACCGGGGAGCTGTTTTTT
clone_size: NA; j_call: TRBJ2-7; v_call: TRBV4-1; d_call: NA; cdr3_aa: CASSRGSEQYF; cdr3_nt: TGCGCCAGCAGCCGCGGGTCGGAGCAGTACTTC
clone_size: NA; j_call: TRBJ1-2; v_call: TRBV28; d_call: TRBD1; cdr3_aa: CASSRPGQGSSGYTF; cdr3_nt: TGTGCCAGCAGCCGACCGGGACAGGGGTCTAGTGGCTACACCTTC
clone_size: few; j_call: TRBJ1-1; v_call: TRBV5-1; d_call: NA; cdr3_aa: CASSLSAVNTEAFF; cdr3_nt: TGCGCCAGCAGCTTATCAGCGGTGAACACTGAAGCTTTCTTT
clone_size: NA; j_call: TRBJ1-5; v_call: TRBV11-2; d_call: NA; cdr3_aa: CASSQGGNQPQHF; cdr3_nt: TGTGCCAGCAGCCAGGGTGGCAATCAGCCCCAGCATTTT
clone_size: NA; j_call: TRBJ2-1; v_call: TRBV7-9; d_call: TRBD2; cdr3_aa: CASTIAGNYNEQFF; cdr3_nt: TGTGCCAGCACCATAGCGGGAAACTACAATGAGCAGTTCTTC
clone_size: NA; j_call: TRBJ2-1; v_call: TRBV25-1; d_call: TRBD2; cdr3_aa: CATGLAGHEQFF; cdr3_nt: TGTGCCACGGGACTAGCGGGACACGAGCAGTTCTTC
clone_size: few; j_call: TRBJ2-2; v_call: TRBV9; d_call: NA; cdr3_aa: CASSVLQGTGELFF; cdr3_nt: TGTGCCAGCAGCGTTCTACAGGGAACCGGGGAGCTGTTTTTT
clone_size: NA; j_call: TRBJ2-2; v_call: TRBV28; d_call: NA; cdr3_aa: CASSLGLGELFF; cdr3_nt: TGTGCCAGCAGTTTAGGGCTCGGGGAGCTGTTTTTT
clone_size: few; j_call: TRBJ2-3; v_call: TRBV9; d_call: NA; cdr3_aa: CASSPRWGAAVDTQYF; cdr3_nt: TGTGCCAGCAGCCCGAGGTGGGGGGCCGCGGTAGATACGCAGTATTTT